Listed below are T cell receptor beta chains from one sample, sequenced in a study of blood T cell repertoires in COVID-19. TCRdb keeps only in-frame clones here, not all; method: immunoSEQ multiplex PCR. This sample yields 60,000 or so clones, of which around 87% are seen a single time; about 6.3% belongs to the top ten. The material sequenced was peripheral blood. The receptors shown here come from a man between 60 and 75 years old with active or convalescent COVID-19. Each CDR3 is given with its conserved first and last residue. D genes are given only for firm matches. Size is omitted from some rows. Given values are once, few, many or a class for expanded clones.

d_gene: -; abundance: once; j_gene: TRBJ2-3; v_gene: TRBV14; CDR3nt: TGTGCCAGCAGCGTACAGGGCGTCACAGATACGCAGTATTTT; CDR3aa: CASSVQGVTDTQYF
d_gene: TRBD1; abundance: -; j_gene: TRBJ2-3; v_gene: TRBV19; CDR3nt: TGTGCCAGTAGTATTGGACAGGGGAGGACAGATACGCAGTATTTT; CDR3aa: CASSIGQGRTDTQYF
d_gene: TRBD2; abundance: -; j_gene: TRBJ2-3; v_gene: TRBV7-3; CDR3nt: TGTGCCAGCAGCCCCCAGCGGGGGGGTGCAGATACGCAGTATTTT; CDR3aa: CASSPQRGGADTQYF
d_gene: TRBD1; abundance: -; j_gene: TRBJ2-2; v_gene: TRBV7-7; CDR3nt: TGTGCCAGCAGCCCAACGACAGGGGGCGTCCCCGGGGAGCTGTTTTTT; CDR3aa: CASSPTTGGVPGELFF
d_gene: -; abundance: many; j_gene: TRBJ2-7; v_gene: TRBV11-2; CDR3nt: TGTGCCAGCAGCGATAGGCGGTATGGACAGAGAGTATACGAGCAGTACTTC; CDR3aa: CASSDRRYGQRVYEQYF
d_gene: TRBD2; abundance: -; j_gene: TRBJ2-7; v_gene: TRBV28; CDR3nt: TGTGCCAGCAGTCCAAGGACTAGCGGATACTCTGAGCAGTACTTC; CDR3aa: CASSPRTSGYSEQYF
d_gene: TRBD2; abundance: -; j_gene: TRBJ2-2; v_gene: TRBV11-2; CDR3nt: TGTGCCAGCAGCCAAAGCGGGAGCGGCACCGGGGAGCTGTTTTTT; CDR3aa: CASSQSGSGTGELFF
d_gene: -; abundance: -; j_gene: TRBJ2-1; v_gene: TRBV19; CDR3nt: TGTGCCAGTAGTATAGGGGGCGGCAAAATCAGCTCCTACAATGAGCAGTTCTTC; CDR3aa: CASSIGGGKISSYNEQFF
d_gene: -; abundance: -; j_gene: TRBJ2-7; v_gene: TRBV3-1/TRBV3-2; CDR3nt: TGTGCCAGCAGCCAAGCGGGAACCTACGAGCAGTACTTC; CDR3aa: CASSQAGTYEQYF
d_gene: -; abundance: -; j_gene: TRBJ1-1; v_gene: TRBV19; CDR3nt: TGTGCCTCCACAGGACAGACCCTCTCGGCAGCTTTCTTT; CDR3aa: CASTGQTLSAAFF
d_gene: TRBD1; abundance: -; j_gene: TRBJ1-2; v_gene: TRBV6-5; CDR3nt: TGTGCCAGCAGTTACCGGGACAGGCGCGGCTACACCTTC; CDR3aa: CASSYRDRRGYTF
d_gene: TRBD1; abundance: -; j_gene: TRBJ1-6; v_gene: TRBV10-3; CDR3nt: TGTGCCACGTCGGGACAGGGGAATTCACCCCTCCACTTT; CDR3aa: CATSGQGNSPLHF
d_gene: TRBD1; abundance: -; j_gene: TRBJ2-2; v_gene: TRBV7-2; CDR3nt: TGTGCCAGCACCTGGGCCGACAGGGGCCCCGGGGAGCTGTTTTTT; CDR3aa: CASTWADRGPGELFF
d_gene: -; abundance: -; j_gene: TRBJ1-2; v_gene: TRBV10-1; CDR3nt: TGCGCCAGCAGTTCTGGGACTAACTACTATGGCTACACCTTC; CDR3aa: CASSSGTNYYGYTF
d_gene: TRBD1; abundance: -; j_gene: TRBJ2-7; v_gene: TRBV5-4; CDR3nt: TGTGCCAGCAGCTTGGGGGGACAGGGCTACGAGCAGTACTTC; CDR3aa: CASSLGGQGYEQYF
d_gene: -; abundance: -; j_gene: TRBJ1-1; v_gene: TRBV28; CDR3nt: TGTGCCAGCAGTTCAGGACAGCGGAACACTGAAGCTTTCTTT; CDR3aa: CASSSGQRNTEAFF
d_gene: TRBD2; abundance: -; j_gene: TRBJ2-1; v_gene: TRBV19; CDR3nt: TGTGCCAGTAGCACACTAGCGGGAGGACACAATGAGCAGTTCTTC; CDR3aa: CASSTLAGGHNEQFF
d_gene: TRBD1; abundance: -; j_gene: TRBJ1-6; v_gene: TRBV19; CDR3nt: TGTGCCAGTAGTACCCTATGGGGACAGGATAATTCACCCCTCCACTTT; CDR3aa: CASSTLWGQDNSPLHF
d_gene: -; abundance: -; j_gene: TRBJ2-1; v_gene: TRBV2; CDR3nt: TGTGCCAGCAGTGAAAGGGGGGGCCGGAATGAGCAGTTCTTC; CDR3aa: CASSERGGRNEQFF
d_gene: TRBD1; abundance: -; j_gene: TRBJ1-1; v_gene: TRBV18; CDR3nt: TGTGCCAGCTCACGCCTGGACAGGGAAGCCACTGAAGCTTTCTTT; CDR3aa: CASSRLDREATEAFF
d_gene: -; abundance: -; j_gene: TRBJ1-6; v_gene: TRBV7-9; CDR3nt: TGTGCCAGCAGCCGGTGGAATTCACCCCTCCACTTT; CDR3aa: CASSRWNSPLHF
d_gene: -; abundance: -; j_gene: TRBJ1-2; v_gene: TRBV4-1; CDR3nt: TGCGCCAGCAGCTCCAACCCGATGGAGGGGAGAAACTATGGCTACACCTTC; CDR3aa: CASSSNPMEGRNYGYTF
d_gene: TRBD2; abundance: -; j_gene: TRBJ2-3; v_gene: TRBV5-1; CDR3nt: TGCGCCAGCAGCTTGGGGCGACTAGCGGGGGGGCTCGATACGCAGTATTTT; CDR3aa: CASSLGRLAGGLDTQYF
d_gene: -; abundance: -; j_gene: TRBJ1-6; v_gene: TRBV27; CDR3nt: TGTGCCAGCAGCCGGGACTCCTATAATTCACCCCTCCACTTT; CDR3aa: CASSRDSYNSPLHF
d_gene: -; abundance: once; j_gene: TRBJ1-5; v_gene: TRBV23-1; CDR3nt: TGCGCCAGCAGTCACGGGAGGGTAGCTTCTCAGCCCCAGCATTTT; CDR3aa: CASSHGRVASQPQHF
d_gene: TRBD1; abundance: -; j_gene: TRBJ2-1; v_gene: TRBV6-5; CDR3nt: TGTGCCAGCAGTTATCCGGCAGGGGGCAATGAGCAGTTCTTC; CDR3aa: CASSYPAGGNEQFF
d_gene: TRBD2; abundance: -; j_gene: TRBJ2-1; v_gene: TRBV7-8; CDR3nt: TGTGCCAGCAGCTTAACTAGCGGGGGTTACAATGAGCAGTTCTTC; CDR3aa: CASSLTSGGYNEQFF
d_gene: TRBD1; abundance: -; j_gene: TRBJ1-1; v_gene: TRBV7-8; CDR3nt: TGTGCCAGCAGCCGAGACAGGGGGCGTACTGAAGCTTTCTTT; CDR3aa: CASSRDRGRTEAFF
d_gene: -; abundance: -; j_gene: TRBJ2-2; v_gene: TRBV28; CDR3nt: TGTGCCAGCAGGGGACTTGTCACCGGGGAGCTGTTTTTT; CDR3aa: CASRGLVTGELFF
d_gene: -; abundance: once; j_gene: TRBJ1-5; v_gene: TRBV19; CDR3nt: TGTGCCATCACAGGGAGCAATCAGCCCCAGCATTTT; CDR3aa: CAITGSNQPQHF
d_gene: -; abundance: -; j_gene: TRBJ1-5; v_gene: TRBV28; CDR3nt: TGTGCCAGCAGCCGAGGGGAGGTACAACAGCCCCAGCATTTT; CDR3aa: CASSRGEVQQPQHF
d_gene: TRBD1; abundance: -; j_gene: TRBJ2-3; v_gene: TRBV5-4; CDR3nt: TGTGCCAGCAGCTTGGACGGGACAGCTAGCACAGATACGCAGTATTTT; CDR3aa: CASSLDGTASTDTQYF
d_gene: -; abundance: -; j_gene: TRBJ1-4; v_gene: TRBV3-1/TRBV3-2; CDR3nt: TGTGCCAGCAGCCAAGTTGGGGCAGCAACTAATGAAAAACTGTTTTTT; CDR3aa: CASSQVGAATNEKLFF
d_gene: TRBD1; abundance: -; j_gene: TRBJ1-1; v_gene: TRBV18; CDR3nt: TGTGCCAGCTCACTTTCAGGGGGCTCTATCGCTTACACTGAAGCTTTCTTT; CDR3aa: CASSLSGGSIAYTEAFF
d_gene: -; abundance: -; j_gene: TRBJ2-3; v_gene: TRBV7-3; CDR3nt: TGTGCCAGCAGCCCTACTAGCACAGATACGCAGTATTTT; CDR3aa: CASSPTSTDTQYF
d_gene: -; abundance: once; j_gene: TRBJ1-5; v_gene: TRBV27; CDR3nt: TGTGCCAGCAGTCACAGGGAGTATAGCAATCAGCCCCAGCATTTT; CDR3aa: CASSHREYSNQPQHF
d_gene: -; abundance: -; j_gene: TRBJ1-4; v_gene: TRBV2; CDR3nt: TGTGCCAGCAGTTACTCTAGGGGGGGTAGTGAAAAACTGTTTTTT; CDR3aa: CASSYSRGGSEKLFF
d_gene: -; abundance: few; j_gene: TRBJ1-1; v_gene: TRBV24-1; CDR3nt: TGTGCCACCAGTGATTTGAGAGGGTACGAGGCTTTCTTT; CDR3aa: CATSDLRGYEAFF
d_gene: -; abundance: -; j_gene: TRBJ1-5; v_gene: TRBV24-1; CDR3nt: TGTGCCACCAGTGATCTTTGGGAGGATCAGCCCCAGCATTTT; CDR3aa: CATSDLWEDQPQHF
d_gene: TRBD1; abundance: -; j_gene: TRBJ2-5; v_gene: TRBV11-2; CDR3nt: TGTGCCAGCAGCCTAGGACAGGGTTGGTACCAAGAGACCCAGTACTTC; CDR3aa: CASSLGQGWYQETQYF
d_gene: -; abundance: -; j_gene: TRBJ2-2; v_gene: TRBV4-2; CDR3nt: TGTGCCAGCAGCCAACCTACAGGGTACACCGGGGAGCTGTTTTTT; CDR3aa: CASSQPTGYTGELFF
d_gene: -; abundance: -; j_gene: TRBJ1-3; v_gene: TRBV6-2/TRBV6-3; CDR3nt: TGTGCCAGCAGTTCGACAGGAACTGGAAACACCATATATTTT; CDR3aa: CASSSTGTGNTIYF
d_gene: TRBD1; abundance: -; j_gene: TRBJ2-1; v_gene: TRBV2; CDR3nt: TGTGCCAGCACTCTACCCCCGGGACAGGCGCACAATGAGCAGTTCTTC; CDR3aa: CASTLPPGQAHNEQFF
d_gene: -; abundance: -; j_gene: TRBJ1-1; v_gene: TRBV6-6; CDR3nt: TGTGCCAGCAGTTACTCTCCCACGGTTAGCACTGAAGCTTTCTTT; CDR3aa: CASSYSPTVSTEAFF
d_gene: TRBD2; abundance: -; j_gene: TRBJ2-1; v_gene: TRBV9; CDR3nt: TGTGCCAGCAGCCGGGGGGGAAGGACCGGTGAGCAGTTCTTC; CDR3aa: CASSRGGRTGEQFF
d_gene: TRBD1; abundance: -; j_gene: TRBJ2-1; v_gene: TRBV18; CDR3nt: TGTGCCAGCTCACAACCGGGACAGACGAATGAGCAGTTCTTC; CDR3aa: CASSQPGQTNEQFF
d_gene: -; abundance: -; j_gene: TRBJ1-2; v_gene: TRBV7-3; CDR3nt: TGTGCCAGCAGCGACGCCGGGGGTGTTCCTGGCTACACCTTC; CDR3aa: CASSDAGGVPGYTF
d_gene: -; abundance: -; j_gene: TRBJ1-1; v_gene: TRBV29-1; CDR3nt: TGCAGCGTTGGACGACAATCGACTGAAGCTTTCTTT; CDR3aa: CSVGRQSTEAFF
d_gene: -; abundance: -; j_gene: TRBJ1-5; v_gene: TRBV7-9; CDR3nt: TGTGCCAGCAGCTTACCGGGGAATCAGCCCCAGCATTTT; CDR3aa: CASSLPGNQPQHF
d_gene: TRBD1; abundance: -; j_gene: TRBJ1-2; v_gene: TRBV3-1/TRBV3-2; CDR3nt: TGTGCCAGCAGCCAAGGGACAGGGAGTCGTGGCTACACCTTC; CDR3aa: CASSQGTGSRGYTF